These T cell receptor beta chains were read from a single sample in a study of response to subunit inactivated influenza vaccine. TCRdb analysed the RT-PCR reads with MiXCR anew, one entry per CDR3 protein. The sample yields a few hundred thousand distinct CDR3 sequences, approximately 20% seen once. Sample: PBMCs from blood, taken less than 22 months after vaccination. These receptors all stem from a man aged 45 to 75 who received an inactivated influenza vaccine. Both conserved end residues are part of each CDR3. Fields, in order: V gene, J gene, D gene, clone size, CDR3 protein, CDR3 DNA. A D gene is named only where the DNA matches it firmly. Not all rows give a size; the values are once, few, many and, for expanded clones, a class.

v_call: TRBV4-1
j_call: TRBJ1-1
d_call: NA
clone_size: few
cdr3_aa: CASSQGPGSNTEAFF
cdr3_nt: TGCGCCAGCAGCCAAGGACCGGGCTCGAACACTGAAGCTTTCTTT

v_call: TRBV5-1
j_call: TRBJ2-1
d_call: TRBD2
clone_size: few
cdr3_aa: CASSLGSSGGPSSYNEQFF
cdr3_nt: TGCGCCAGCAGCTTGGGTTCTAGCGGGGGGCCGAGCTCCTACAATGAGCAGTTCTTC

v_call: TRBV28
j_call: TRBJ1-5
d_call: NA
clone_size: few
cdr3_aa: CASSFPEQVHQPQHF
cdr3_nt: TGTGCCAGCAGTTTTCCCGAACAGGTGCACCAGCCCCAGCATTTT

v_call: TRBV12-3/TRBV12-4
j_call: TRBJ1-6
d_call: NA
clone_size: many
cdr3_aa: CASSFQGSSPLHF
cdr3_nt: TGTGCCAGCAGTTTTCAGGGTAGCTCACCCCTCCACTTT

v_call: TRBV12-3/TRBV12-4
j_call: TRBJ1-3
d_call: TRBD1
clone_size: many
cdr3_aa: CASSLRTGFGNTIYF
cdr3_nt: TGTGCCAGCAGTTTACGGACAGGGTTTGGAAACACCATATATTTT

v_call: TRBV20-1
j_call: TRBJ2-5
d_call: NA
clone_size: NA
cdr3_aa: CSAYYRETQYF
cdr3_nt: TGCAGTGCCTACTACCGGGAGACCCAGTACTTC

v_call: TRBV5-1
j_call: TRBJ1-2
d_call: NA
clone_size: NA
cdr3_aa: CASSLGVQSGYTF
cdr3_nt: TGCGCCAGCAGCTTGGGGGTACAGAGCGGCTACACCTTC

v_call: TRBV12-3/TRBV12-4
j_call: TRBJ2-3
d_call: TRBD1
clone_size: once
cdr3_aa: CASGRDRGPNTQYF
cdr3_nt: TGTGCCAGCGGCCGGGACAGGGGGCCCAATACGCAGTATTTT

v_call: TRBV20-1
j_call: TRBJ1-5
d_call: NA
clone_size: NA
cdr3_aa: CSAARDVNQPQHF
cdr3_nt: TGCAGTGCTGCACGGGACGTGAATCAGCCCCAGCATTTT

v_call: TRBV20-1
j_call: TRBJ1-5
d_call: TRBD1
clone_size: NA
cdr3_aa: CSASPGTGFDQPQHF
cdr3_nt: TGCAGTGCCAGTCCCGGGACAGGGTTCGATCAGCCCCAGCATTTT

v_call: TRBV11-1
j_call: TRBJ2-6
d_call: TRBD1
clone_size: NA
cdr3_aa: CASSSYRDRGESGANVLTF
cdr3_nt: TGTGCCAGCAGCTCTTACCGGGACAGGGGAGAATCTGGGGCCAACGTCCTGACTTTC

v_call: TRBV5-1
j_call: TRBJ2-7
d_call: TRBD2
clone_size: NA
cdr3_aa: CASSLDGTSIHEQYF
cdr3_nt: TGCGCCAGCAGCTTGGACGGGACTAGCATCCACGAGCAGTACTTC

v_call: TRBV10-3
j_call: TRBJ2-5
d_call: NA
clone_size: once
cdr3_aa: CAISESAEYQETQYF
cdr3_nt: TGTGCCATCAGTGAGTCGGCGGAATACCAAGAGACCCAGTACTTC

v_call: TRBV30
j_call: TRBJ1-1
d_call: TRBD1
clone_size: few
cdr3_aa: CAWSIRTGLNTEAFF
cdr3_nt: TGTGCCTGGAGTATCAGGACAGGCTTGAACACTGAAGCTTTCTTT

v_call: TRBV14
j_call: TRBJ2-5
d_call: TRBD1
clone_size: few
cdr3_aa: CASSPMDRGQETQYF
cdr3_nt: TGTGCCAGCAGCCCTATGGACAGGGGTCAAGAGACCCAGTACTTC

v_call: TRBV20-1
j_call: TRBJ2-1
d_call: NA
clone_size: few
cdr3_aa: CSGGWNEQFF
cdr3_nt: TGCAGTGGCGGCTGGAATGAGCAGTTCTTC

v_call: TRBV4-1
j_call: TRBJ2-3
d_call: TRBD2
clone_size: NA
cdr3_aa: CASSQSSGGASTDTQYF
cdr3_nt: TGCGCCAGCAGCCAATCTAGCGGGGGGGCCAGCACAGATACGCAGTATTTT

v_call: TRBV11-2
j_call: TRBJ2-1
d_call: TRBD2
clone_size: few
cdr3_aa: CASSPEAGDEQFF
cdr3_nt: TGTGCCAGCAGCCCAGAAGCGGGGGATGAGCAGTTCTTC

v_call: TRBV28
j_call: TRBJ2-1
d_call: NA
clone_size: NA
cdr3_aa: CASESGRGNEQFF
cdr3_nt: TGTGCCAGCGAGAGCGGGCGGGGCAATGAGCAGTTCTTC

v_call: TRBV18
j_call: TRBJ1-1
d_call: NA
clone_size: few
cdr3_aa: CASSPRAGHIEAFF
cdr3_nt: TGTGCCAGCTCACCGCGAGCGGGACACATTGAAGCTTTCTTT

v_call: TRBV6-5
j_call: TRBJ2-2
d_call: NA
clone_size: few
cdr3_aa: CASSYSRAGTANTGELFF
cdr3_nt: TGTGCCAGCAGTTACTCGAGGGCGGGGACCGCGAACACCGGGGAGCTGTTTTTT

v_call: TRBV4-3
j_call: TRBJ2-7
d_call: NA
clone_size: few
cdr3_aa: CASSQEPRDDEQYF
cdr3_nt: TGCGCCAGCAGCCAAGAACCCAGGGATGACGAGCAGTACTTC

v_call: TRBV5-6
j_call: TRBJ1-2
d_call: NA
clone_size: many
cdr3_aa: CASVRGDLDGYTF
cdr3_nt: TGTGCCAGCGTCCGGGGGGACCTGGATGGCTACACCTTC

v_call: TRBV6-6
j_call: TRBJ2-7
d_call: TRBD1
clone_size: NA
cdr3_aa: CANSAGTGYEQYF
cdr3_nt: TGTGCCAACTCCGCCGGGACAGGCTACGAGCAGTACTTC

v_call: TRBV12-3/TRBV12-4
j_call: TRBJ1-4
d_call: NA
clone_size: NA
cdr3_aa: CASSYNHEKLFF
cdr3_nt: TGTGCCAGCAGTTATAACCATGAAAAACTGTTTTTT

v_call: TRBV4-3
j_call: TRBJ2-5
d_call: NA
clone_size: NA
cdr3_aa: CASSQVLGETQYF
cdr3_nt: TGCGCCAGCAGCCAAGTGCTGGGAGAGACCCAGTACTTC

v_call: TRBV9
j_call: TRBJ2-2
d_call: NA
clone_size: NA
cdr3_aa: CASSVGGGTGELFF
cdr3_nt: TGTGCCAGCAGCGTGGGGGGTGGCACCGGGGAGCTGTTTTTT

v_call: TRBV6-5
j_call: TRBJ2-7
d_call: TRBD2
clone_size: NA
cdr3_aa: CASSYSFAGGTYEQYF
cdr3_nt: TGTGCCAGCAGTTACTCGTTTGCGGGAGGGACCTACGAGCAGTACTTC

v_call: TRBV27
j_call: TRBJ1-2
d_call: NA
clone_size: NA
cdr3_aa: CASSLFGQGSGYTF
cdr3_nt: TGTGCCAGCAGTTTATTCGGTCAGGGCAGCGGCTACACCTTC

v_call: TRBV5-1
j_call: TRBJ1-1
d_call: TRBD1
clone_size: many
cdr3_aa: CASSLQQGASTEAFF
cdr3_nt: TGCGCCAGCAGCTTGCAACAGGGGGCGAGCACTGAAGCTTTCTTT